This TCR beta chain was documented in a study of a mutant IDH1 vaccine in newly diagnosed glioma (dated by TCRdb to the early 2020s). About the investigation overall: Of the roughly 34 treated patients, approximately 60% were male and 37.5% were female, and a mean age of approximately 40 years was recorded. Before enrollment, most patients had been given radiochemotherapy with temozolomide as standard therapy, while the rest had received either radiotherapy alone or temozolomide alone. Six visits were used for peripheral blood collection: V03 (baseline), V05, V07, V10, V12 and V13. Longitudinal TCRB deep sequencing was performed for roughly 27 treated patients wherever samples were available for exploratory analyses.

Reading the germline V gene gives CDR1 MGHRA and CDR2 YSYEKL. V ends up 1 base short and J 2 bases short, with an unmatched junction base count of 5. The CDR3 spans 16 residues, from the cysteine through the phenylalanine. Only the CDR3 DNA is retained, 48 bases long and in frame from the first base. Paper-wide results and their limitations: No apparent relationship was observed between pseudoprogression and alterations in the top peripheral T cell clonotypes detected by TCRB sequencing. Immune responses induced by the vaccine were seen in roughly 95% of patients across multiple MHC alleles. PBMC samples for TCRB deep sequencing were selected based on availability. It was noted by the authors that analyses of patient blood samples could not be reproduced owing to sample limitations.

Read against the paper, the sample's time point label means: baseline, week 1 (first vaccination visit). This specimen's treatment or condition label, per the study, means: pre-vaccination baseline after standard-of-care therapy. All donors had newly diagnosed IDH1-mutant astrocytomas of WHO grade 3 or 4 that showed loss of nuclear ATRX. The samples were drawn from NOA16, a multicentre, single-arm, open-label phase I trial in Germany that tested a mutant IDH1 peptide vaccine in humans for the first time. Visit V03 blood draws served as the baseline sample for immunogenicity testing. Genomic DNA for TCRB sequencing was extracted from EDTA blood using the DNeasy Blood and Tissue Kit. To note about this clone: Its target antigen remains unknown. No much larger clonotype is one base removed from it; base qualities were not supplied.

Library prep was done by the immunoSEQ multiplex PCR assay. Following the manufacturer's protocol, the hsTCRB Kit was used to amplify rearranged TCR beta chain sequences. Sequencing of TCRB libraries was carried out on an Illumina MiSeq. For the original study's pipeline: Demultiplexing, trimming and gene mapping were performed with the kit vendor's proprietary platform. Imported from immuneACCESS, the table was reduced by TCRdb to in-frame sequences with V and J called. These copies leave out some clones; in studies compared against another copy, an unresolved V gene accounts for under half, and the cause of the remainder is not known. For V, J and clone size, that table is used; D and trimming come from the DNA. The sample table records 75,000 to 100,000 clones; over 75% of these occur just once. The ten largest make up less than 6.5% of the sample.

This receptor was identified in a man aged 35-49 years with glioma. Some clones in this sample may be carry-over from other donors' samples. Material: PBMCs, obtained from a glioma patient treated with radiotherapy, temozolomide or both. The receptor chain draws on TRBV4-1 and TRBJ2-7; 10 middle bases align to TRBD2. DNA sequence: TGCGCCAGCAGCCAAGGGAGAGCGGGGGGGACCTACGAGCAGTACTTC. This encodes CASSQGRAGGTYEQYF.